This entry lists 24 T cell receptor beta chains sequenced from one sample in a study of shared clonotypes between healthy human individuals. Sequenced by immunoSEQ multiplex PCR; TCRdb stores in-frame clones only, minus some. Here the sample spans about 2.2 million clones, 90% to 95% being singletons. CD45RO-negative cells were positively selected for CCR7, leaving out terminally differentiated effector memory CD45RA+ cells. Sequences were obtained from naive CD8+ T cells from PBMCs. All receptors come from a man between 18 and 29 years old in good health. Some clones in this sample may be carry-over from other donors' samples.

The chain employs TRBV27 and TRBJ2-2; weak D call: TRBD2 (6 bases). Germline CDR1 is MNHEY and CDR2 is SMNVEV (reference sequence). V was trimmed by 4 bases and J by 2 bases, leaving 14 bases between them. The CDR3 consists of 16 residues. The CDR3 spells CASSSIGRDNTGELFF. CDR3 sequence (DNA): TGTGCCAGCAGTTCGATAGGGCGGGACAACACCGGGGAGCTGTTTTTT.

The chain employs TRBV6-1 and TRBJ1-5; D unresolved. V lost 6 bases to trimming and J lost 0 bases, with 12 bases between them. This CDR3 contains 15 residues. Germline-derived CDR1 and CDR2 are MNHNS and SASEGT. In DNA, the CDR3 is TGTGCCAGCAGGGATGCCGGTTCTAGCAATCAGCCCCAGCATTTT. It specifies CASRDAGSSNQPQHF.

This chain links TRBV4-1 with TRBJ2-2; 7 positions match TRBD1. CDR1 MGHRA and CDR2 YSYEKL come from the germline V gene. This CDR3 comprises 14 residues. The V segment lost 4 bases and the J segment 6 bases; nucleotides outside the gene matches: 5. CDR3: CASSPDRVPGELFF. CDR3 nucleotide sequence: TGCGCCAGCAGCCCCGACAGGGTTCCCGGGGAGCTGTTTTTT.

The rearrangement joins TRBV6-1 to TRBJ1-2; D is possibly TRBD1 (5 bases). CDR1 and CDR2 from the germline V gene are MNHNS and SASEGT. V was trimmed by 0 bases and J by 6 bases, leaving 20 bases between them. CDR3 size: 17 residues. The CDR3 here is CASSEARRGLNRDGYTF. In DNA form, the CDR3 reads TGTGCCAGCAGTGAAGCAAGGAGGGGCCTGAATAGGGATGGCTACACCTTC.

The V call is TRBV7-8, the J call TRBJ2-7; possibly TRBD1 for D (5 bases). The CDR3 contains 16 residues. The V end lost 0 bases, the J end lost 6 bases, and 18 bases lay between the germline ends. CDR1 and CDR2 from the germline V gene are SGHVS and FQNEAQ. CDR3: CASSLARGSGKPEQYF. CDR3 nucleotides: TGTGCCAGCAGCTTAGCGCGAGGTTCAGGGAAACCCGAGCAGTACTTC.

This clone was detected once. V and J are TRBV7-9 and TRBJ2-1; D unresolved. There are 15 residues in the CDR3. V was cut by 2 bases and J by 5 bases, with 13 bases left in between. CDR1 SEHNR and CDR2 FQNEAQ come from the germline V gene (reference sequence). Here the CDR3 reads CASSLKVGIHNEQFF. The CDR3 DNA reads TGTGCCAGCAGCTTAAAAGTAGGTATCCACAATGAGCAGTTCTTC. The whole variable domain, remainder taken from reference TRBV7-9 and TRBJ2-1, is DTGVSQNPRHKITKRGQNVTFRCDPISEHNRLYWYRQTLGQGPEFLTYFQNEAQLEKSRLLSDRFSAERPKGSFSTLEIQRTEQGDSAMYLCASSLKVGIHNEQFFGPGTRLTVL.

The chain combines TRBV28 with TRBJ1-1; no clear D. This CDR3 has 15 residues. From germline, CDR1 is MDHEN and CDR2 SYDVKM. V was clipped by 6 bases and J by 0 bases, with 14 bases between them. CDR3 sequence (DNA): TGTGCCAGCAGCACATTCGACGGAGTGAACACTGAAGCTTTCTTT. This codes for CASSTFDGVNTEAFF. The variable domain in full, completed from reference TRBV28 and TRBJ1-1, reads DVKVTQSSRYLVKRTGEKVFLECVQDMDHENMFWYRQDPGLGLRLIYFSYDVKMKEKGDIPEGYSVSREKKERFSLILESASTNQTSMYLCASSTFDGVNTEAFFGQGTRLTVV.

The chain joins TRBV2 to TRBJ2-7, with a possible D match to TRBD1 (6 bases). CDR1 is SNHLY and CDR2 is FYNNEI in the germline V gene. V shed 5 bases and J shed 4 bases, with 15 bases lying between them. The CDR3 covers 14 residues. CDR3 region: CASSNRDNPYEQYF. The CDR3 DNA reads as TGTGCCAGCAGTAACCGGGACAATCCATACGAGCAGTACTTC.

J is TRBJ2-1 and V is TRBV5-6, with 11 bases lining up with TRBD2. V shed 4 bases, J shed 4 bases, and the junction held 7 bases outside the gene matches. Per the germline V gene, CDR1 is SGHDT and CDR2 is YYEEEE. This CDR3 contains 16 residues. The CDR3, as DNA: TGTGCCAGCAGCGCCTTAGCGGGAGGGGCATACAATGAGCAGTTCTTC. Protein sequence: CASSALAGGAYNEQFF.

The chain has TRBV5-5 and TRBJ2-7; TRBD1 aligns across 8 bases. Unmatched junction bases numbered 9, after V lost 6 bases and J lost 7 bases. The CDR3 runs to 13 residues. In germline, CDR1 is SGHKS, CDR2 YYEKEE (reference sequence). CDR3 DNA sequence: TGTGCCAGCACCGGAAGGACAGGGCCTGAGCAGTACTTC. This codes for CASTGRTGPEQYF.

The chain couples TRBV6-4 to TRBJ2-2; the D is unclear. The CDR3 length is 13 residues. In germline, CDR1 is MRHNA, CDR2 SNTAGT. The V end lost 4 bases, the J end lost 5 bases, and 8 bases lay between the germline ends. The CDR3 sequence: CASSVGRTGELFF. Written as DNA, the CDR3 is TGTGCCAGCAGTGTAGGCAGGACCGGGGAGCTGTTTTTT.

This chain connects TRBV6-6 to TRBJ1-2, with TRBD1 as a possible D gene (5 bases). CDR3 length: 13 residues. Trimming left V 6 bases short and J 13 bases short, with 21 bases between. Per germline, CDR1 MNHNY and CDR2 SVGAGI (reference sequence). As DNA, the CDR3 is TGTGCCAGCAGGGGGGGACGGATCTATGGCGGCACCTTC. As protein: CASRGGRIYGGTF.

The chain couples TRBV2 to TRBJ2-7, with TRBD1 matching 8 bases. CDR1 is SNHLY, CDR2 FYNNEI, per germline. V gave up 2 bases and J gave up 5 bases; unmatched junction bases: 5. The length of the CDR3 is 14 residues. The CDR3 region has the DNA TGTGCCAGCAGTGAAATACAGGGGGAAAACGAGCAGTACTTC. Translation: CASSEIQGENEQYF.

The rearrangement links TRBV28 to TRBJ2-1; D ambiguous. The V and J ends lost 7 bases and 0 bases respectively, with 19 bases between them. Germline CDR1 MDHEN, CDR2 SYDVKM. The CDR3 is made up of 17 amino acids. CDR3 sequence: CASTPLGLESSYNEQFF. DNA for the CDR3: TGTGCCAGCACCCCGTTGGGTTTGGAAAGCTCCTACAATGAGCAGTTCTTC.

The V and J genes are TRBV5-4 and TRBJ2-7; no firm D call. This CDR3 is built from 12 residues. The germline gives CDR1 SGHNT, CDR2 YYREEE (reference sequence). V shed 2 bases and J shed 6 bases, with 9 bases lying between them. The CDR3 region is CASSFDGAEQYF. The DNA of the CDR3 is TGTGCCAGCAGCTTTGACGGTGCCGAGCAGTACTTC.

This sequence joins TRBV9 and TRBJ2-7; either TRBD1 or TRBD2 may supply D (5 bases each). V lost 4 bases and J 8 bases, leaving 22 bases between the germline ends. Germline V CDR1 and CDR2: SGDLS, YYNGEE. There are 15 residues in the CDR3. The CDR3 DNA sequence: TGTGCCAGCAGCCCCCGGGACGTAGGTTCGTATAAGCAGTACTTC. Its translation: CASSPRDVGSYKQYF. The entire variable domain, with the rest obtained from reference TRBV9 and TRBJ2-7, is as follows: DSGVTQTPKHLITATGQRVTLRCSPRSGDLSVYWYQQSLDQGLQFLIQYYNGEERAKGNILERFSAQQFPDLHSELNLSSLELGDSALYFCASSPRDVGSYKQYFGPGTRLTVT.

The rearrangement joins TRBV27 to TRBJ2-1; D uncertain. The V gene's germline CDR1 is MNHEY and CDR2 SMNVEV (reference sequence). The CDR3 is made up of 11 amino acids. Deletions cut 5 bases from V and 6 bases from J, with 5 bases between. CDR3 sequence reads: CASSRFNEQFF. The CDR3 DNA reads as TGTGCCAGCAGTCGGTTCAATGAGCAGTTCTTC.

This clone was picked up one time. J is TRBJ1-3 and V is TRBV11-2, with D unclear. Trimming left V 2 bases short and J 0 bases short, with 11 bases between. CDR1 is SGHAT, CDR2 FQNNGV, per germline. This CDR3 is built from 16 residues. This chain's CDR3 is CASSLLEYHSGNTIYF. DNA for the CDR3: TGTGCCAGCAGCTTACTGGAATACCACTCTGGAAACACCATATATTTT.

A word on this clone: Other DNA sequences of this sample code for an identical CDR3. The rearrangement links TRBV4-1 to TRBJ2-1; D perhaps matches TRBD2 (5 bases). Germline assignment: CDR1 MGHRA and CDR2 YSYEKL. Between the trimmed V and J ends, which lost 3 bases and 4 bases, there was a span of 7 bases. The CDR3 loop spans 13 amino acids. As DNA, the CDR3 is TGCGCCAGCAGCCAGGACTCTTACAATGAGCAGTTCTTC. It translates to CASSQDSYNEQFF.

This rearrangement joins TRBV4-3 to TRBJ2-4; D unclear. Germline CDR1 is LGHNA and CDR2 is YSLEER. The CDR3 length is 13 residues. V lost 2 bases and J lost 8, with 10 bases in between. CDR3 in DNA: TGCGCCAGCAGCCAACTCCTTGGGGACATTCAGTACTTC. Translating gives CASSQLLGDIQYF.

The rearrangement joins TRBV7-6 to TRBJ2-7, with 7 bases aligning to TRBD1. Germline CDR1 is SGHVS and CDR2 is FNYEAQ. After removal of 5 bases from V and 1 base from J, the junction contained 11 bases not matched to a gene. The CDR3 is 16 amino acids. CDR3 nucleotides: TGTGCCAGCAGCCCTCACCGGGACAGAAGTTCCTACGAGCAGTACTTC. Translating it yields CASSPHRDRSSYEQYF.

The genes are TRBV10-1 and TRBJ2-7; 13 bases line up with TRBD2. The ends lost 6 bases at V and 4 bases at J; junction bases unmatched: 6. CDR1 is WNHNN, CDR2 SYGVQD, per germline (reference sequence). The length of the CDR3 is 15 residues. CDR3 bases: TGCGCCAGCAGCCGGACTAGCGGGAGTATTTACGAGCAGTACTTC. It codes for CASSRTSGSIYEQYF.

The chain links TRBV9 to TRBJ1-4; the D gene is possibly TRBD1 (5 bases). The length of the CDR3 is 15 residues. Germline V gives CDR1 SGDLS, CDR2 YYNGEE. The V end lost 0 bases, the J end lost 2 bases, and 8 bases lay between the germline ends. In DNA form, the CDR3 reads TGTGCCAGCAGCGTAGCTTGGGGCACTAATGAAAAACTGTTTTTT. Translated, it gives CASSVAWGTNEKLFF.

The chain couples TRBV7-9 to TRBJ2-2; a weak D match, TRBD2 (8 bases). The germline gives CDR1 SEHNR, CDR2 FQNEAQ (reference sequence). The CDR3 extends over 16 amino acids. V dropped 10 bases and J dropped 10 bases, with 28 bases sitting between them. This CDR3 reads CAITPREGALPEELFF. The CDR3 DNA reads TGTGCCATCACCCCCCGGGAGGGGGCTCTACCCGAGGAGCTGTTTTTT.